This T cell receptor (beta chain) was profiled in a study of T cells in localized non-small cell lung cancer. The study, taken as a whole, reports: Among the top 100 tumor clones, a median approximately 62 appeared in adjacent lung. Sequencing, confined to only one tumor region, leaves heterogeneity possible.

Clones were sequenced by immunoSEQ multiplex PCR, and TCRdb holds only the in-frame ones, with some missing. The sample contains about 26,000 clones, around four fifths of which appear only once. The CDR3 has 13 residues. CDR1 is SEHNR, CDR2 FQNEAQ, per germline (reference sequence). Trimming took 5 bases from V and 1 from J, leaving 6 bases between them. Regarding this clone: The antigen is unknown.

This clonotype was sampled from a woman aged 40-75 years with stage I lung adenocarcinoma. Sequenced material: peripheral blood, taken before any cancer treatment. The chain carries TRBV7-9 and TRBJ2-1; D is unclear. The CDR3 DNA follows: TGTGCCAGCAGCGGACGTTCCTACAATGAGCAGTTCTTC. Its translation: CASSGRSYNEQFF.